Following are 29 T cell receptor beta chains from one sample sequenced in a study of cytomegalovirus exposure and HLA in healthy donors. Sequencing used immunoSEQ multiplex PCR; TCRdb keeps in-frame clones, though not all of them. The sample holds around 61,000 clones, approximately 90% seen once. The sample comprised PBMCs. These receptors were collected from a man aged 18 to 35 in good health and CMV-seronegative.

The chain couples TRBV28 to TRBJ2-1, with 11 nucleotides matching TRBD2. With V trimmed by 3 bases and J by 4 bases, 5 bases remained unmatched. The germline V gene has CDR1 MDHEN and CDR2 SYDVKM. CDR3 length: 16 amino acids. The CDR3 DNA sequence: TGTGCCAGCAGTTTTATTACTAGCGGGAGTTACAATGAGCAGTTCTTC. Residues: CASSFITSGSYNEQFF. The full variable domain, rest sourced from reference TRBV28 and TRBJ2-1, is DVKVTQSSRYLVKRTGEKVFLECVQDMDHENMFWYRQDPGLGLRLIYFSYDVKMKEKGDIPEGYSVSREKKERFSLILESASTNQTSMYLCASSFITSGSYNEQFFGPGTRLTVL.

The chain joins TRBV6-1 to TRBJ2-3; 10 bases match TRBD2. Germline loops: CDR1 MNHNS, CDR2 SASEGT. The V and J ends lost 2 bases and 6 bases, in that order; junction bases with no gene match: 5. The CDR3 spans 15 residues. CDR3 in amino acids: CASSELAGDGDTQYF. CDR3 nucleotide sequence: TGTGCCAGCAGTGAACTAGCGGGAGATGGGGATACGCAGTATTTT.

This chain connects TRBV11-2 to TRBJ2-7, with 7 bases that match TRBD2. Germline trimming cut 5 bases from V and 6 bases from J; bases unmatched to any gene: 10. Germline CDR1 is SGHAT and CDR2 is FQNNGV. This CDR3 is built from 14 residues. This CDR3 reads CASSPWGEGGEQYF. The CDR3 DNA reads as TGTGCCAGCAGCCCATGGGGGGAGGGAGGCGAGCAGTACTTC.

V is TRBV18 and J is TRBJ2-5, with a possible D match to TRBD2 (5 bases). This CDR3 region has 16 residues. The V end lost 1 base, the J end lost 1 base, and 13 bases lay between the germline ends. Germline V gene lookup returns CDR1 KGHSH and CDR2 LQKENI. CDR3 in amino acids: CASSPLRAEIQETQYF. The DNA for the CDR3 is TGTGCCAGCTCACCACTTCGAGCGGAGATCCAAGAGACCCAGTACTTC. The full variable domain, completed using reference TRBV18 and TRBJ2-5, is NAGVMQNPRHLVRRRGQEARLRCSPMKGHSHVYWYRQLPEEGLKFMVYLQKENIIDESGMPKERFSAEFPKEGPSILRIQQVVRGDSAAYFCASSPLRAEIQETQYFGPGTRLLVL.

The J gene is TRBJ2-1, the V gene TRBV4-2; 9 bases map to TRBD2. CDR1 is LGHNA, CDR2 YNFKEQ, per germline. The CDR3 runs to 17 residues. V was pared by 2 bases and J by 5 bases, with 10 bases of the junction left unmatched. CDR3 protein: CASSQSELAGSHNEQFF. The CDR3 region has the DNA TGTGCCAGCAGCCAATCGGAGCTAGCGGGGTCCCACAATGAGCAGTTCTTC.

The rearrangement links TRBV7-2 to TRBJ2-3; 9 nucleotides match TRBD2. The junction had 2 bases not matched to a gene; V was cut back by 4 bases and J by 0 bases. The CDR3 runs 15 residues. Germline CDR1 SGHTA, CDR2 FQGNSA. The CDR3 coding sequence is TGTGCCAGCAGCTCTAGCGGGGTTAGCACAGATACGCAGTATTTT. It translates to CASSSSGVSTDTQYF.

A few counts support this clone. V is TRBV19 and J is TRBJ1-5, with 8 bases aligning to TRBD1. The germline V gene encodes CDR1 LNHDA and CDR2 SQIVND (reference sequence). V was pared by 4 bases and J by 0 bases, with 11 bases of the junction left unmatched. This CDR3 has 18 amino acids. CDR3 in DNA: TGTGCCAGTAGTACTATGGACAGGGCAATCGATAGCAATCAGCCCCAGCATTTT. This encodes CASSTMDRAIDSNQPQHF.

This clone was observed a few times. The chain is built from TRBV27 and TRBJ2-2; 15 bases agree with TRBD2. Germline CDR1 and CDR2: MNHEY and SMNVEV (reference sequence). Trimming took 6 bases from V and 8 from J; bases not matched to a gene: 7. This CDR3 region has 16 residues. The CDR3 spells CASSRTSGRATGELFF. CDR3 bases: TGTGCCAGCAGCCGGACTAGCGGGAGGGCAACGGGGGAGCTGTTTTTT.

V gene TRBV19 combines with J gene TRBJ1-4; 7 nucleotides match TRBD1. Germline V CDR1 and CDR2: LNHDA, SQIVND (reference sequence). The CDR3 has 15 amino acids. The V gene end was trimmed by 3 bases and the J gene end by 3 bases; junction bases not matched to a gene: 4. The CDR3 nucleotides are TGTGCCAGTAGTATGTTGGGGACAGCTAATGAAAAACTGTTTTTT. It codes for CASSMLGTANEKLFF.

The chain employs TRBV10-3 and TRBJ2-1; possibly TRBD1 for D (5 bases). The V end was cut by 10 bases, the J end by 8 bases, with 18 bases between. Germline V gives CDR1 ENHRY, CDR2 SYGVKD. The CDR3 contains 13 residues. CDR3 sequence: CASAGSRGDEQFF. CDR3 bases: TGTGCCAGCGCCGGTTCAAGGGGCGATGAGCAGTTCTTC.

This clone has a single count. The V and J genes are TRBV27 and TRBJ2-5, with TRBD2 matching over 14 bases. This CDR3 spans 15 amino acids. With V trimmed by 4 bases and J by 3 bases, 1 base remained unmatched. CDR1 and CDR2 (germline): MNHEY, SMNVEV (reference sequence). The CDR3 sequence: CASSSGLAGEETQYF. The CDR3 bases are TGTGCCAGCAGTTCGGGACTAGCGGGAGAAGAGACCCAGTACTTC.

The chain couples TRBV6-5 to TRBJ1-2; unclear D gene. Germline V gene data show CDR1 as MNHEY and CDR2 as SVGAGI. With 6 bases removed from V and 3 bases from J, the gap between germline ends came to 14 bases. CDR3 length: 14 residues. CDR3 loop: CASSPERGDYGYTF. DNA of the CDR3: TGTGCCAGCAGCCCCGAGCGAGGAGACTATGGCTACACCTTC.

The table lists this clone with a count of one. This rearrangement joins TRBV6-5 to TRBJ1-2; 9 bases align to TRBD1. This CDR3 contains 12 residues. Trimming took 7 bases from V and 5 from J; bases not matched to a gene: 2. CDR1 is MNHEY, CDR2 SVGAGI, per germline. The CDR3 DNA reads TGTGCCAGCACACAGGGGGCATATGGCTACACCTTC. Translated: CASTQGAYGYTF.

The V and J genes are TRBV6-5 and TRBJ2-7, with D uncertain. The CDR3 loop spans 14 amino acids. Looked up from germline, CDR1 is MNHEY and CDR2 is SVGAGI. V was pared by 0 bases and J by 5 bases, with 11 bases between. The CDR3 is CASSYSAGLHEQYF. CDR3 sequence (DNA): TGTGCCAGCAGTTACTCGGCAGGTCTCCACGAGCAGTACTTC.

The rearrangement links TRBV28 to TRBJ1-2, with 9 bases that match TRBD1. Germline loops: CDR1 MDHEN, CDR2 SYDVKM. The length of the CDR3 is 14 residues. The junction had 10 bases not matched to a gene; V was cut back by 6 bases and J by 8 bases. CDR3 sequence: CASRLPGQGSGYTF. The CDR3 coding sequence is TGTGCCAGCAGACTCCCGGGACAGGGTAGCGGCTACACCTTC.

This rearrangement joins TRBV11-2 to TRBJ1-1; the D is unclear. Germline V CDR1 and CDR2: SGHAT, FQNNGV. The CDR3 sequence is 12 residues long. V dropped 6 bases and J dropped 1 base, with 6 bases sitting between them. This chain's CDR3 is CASSQQNTEAFF. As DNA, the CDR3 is TGTGCCAGCAGTCAACAGAACACTGAAGCTTTCTTT.

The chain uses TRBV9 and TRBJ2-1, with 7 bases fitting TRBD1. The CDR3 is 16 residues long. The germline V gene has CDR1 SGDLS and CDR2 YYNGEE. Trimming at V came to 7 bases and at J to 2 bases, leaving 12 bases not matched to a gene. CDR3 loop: CASSRTGQTTYNEQFF. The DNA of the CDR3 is TGTGCCAGCTCCCGGACAGGACAGACCACCTACAATGAGCAGTTCTTC.

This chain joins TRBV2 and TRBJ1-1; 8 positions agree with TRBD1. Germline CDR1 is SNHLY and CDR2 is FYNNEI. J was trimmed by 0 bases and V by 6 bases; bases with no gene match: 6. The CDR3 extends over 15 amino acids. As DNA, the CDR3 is TGTGCCAGCAGAGGGGACAGGAAGATGAACACTGAAGCTTTCTTT. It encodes CASRGDRKMNTEAFF.

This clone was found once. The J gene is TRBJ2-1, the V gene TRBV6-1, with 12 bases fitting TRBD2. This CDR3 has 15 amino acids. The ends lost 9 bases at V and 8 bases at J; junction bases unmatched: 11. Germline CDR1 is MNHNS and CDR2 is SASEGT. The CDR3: CASQNRLAGEHEQFF. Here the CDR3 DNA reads TGTGCCAGTCAAAATAGACTAGCGGGAGAGCATGAGCAGTTCTTC.

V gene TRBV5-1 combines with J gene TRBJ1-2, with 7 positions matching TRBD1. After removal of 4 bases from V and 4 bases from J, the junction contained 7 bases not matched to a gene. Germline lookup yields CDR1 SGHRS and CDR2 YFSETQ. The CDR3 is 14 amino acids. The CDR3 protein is CASSSGQAIYGYTF. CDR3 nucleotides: TGCGCCAGCAGCAGCGGACAGGCCATCTATGGCTACACCTTC. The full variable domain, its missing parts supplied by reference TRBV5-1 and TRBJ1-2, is KAGVTQTPRYLIKTRGQQVTLSCSPISGHRSVSWYQQTPGQGLQFLFEYFSETQRNKGNFPGRFSGRQFSNSRSEMNVSTLELGDSALYLCASSSGQAIYGYTFGSGTRLTVV.

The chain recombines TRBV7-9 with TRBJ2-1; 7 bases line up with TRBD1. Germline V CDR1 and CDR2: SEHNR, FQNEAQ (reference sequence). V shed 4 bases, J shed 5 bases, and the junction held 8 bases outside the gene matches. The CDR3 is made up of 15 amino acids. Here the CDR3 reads CASSSGQVPHNEQFF. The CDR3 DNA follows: TGTGCCAGCAGCTCAGGACAGGTCCCCCACAATGAGCAGTTCTTC.

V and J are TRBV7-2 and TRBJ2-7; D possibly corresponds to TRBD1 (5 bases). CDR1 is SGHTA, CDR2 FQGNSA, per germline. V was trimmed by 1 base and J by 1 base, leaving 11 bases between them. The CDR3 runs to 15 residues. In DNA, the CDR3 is TGTGCCAGCAGCTTAGATCCAGGGCCTTCCTACGAGCAGTACTTC. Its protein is CASSLDPGPSYEQYF. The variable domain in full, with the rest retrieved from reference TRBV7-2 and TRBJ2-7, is GAGVSQSPSNKVTEKGKDVELRCDPISGHTALYWYRQSLGQGLEFLIYFQGNSAPDKSGLPSDRFSAERTGGSVSTLTIQRTQQEDSAVYLCASSLDPGPSYEQYFGPGTRLTVT.

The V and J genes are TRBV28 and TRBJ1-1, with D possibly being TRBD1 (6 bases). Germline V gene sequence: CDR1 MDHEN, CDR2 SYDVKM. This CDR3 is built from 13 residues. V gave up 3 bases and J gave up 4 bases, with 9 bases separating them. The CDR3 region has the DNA TGTGCCAGCAGTTTCGACAGGAGCACTGAAGCTTTCTTT. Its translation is CASSFDRSTEAFF.

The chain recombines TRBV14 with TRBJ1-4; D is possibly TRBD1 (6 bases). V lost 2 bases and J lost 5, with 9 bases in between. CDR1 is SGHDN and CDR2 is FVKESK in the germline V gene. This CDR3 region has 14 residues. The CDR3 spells CASSQYRDNEKLFF. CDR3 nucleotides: TGTGCCAGCAGCCAATACAGGGACAATGAAAAACTGTTTTTT.

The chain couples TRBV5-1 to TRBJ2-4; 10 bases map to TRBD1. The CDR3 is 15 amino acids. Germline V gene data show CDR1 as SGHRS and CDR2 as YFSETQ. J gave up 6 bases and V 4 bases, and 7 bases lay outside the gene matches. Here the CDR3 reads CASSPTGGDSNIQYF. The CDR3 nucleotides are TGCGCCAGCAGCCCGACAGGGGGCGATTCAAACATTCAGTACTTC.

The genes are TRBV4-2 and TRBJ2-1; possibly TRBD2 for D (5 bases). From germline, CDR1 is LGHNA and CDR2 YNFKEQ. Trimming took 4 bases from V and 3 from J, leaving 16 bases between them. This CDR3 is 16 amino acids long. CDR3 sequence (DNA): TGTGCCAGCAGCCCTCATGATAGCGCGAGCTACAATGAGCAGTTCTTC. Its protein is CASSPHDSASYNEQFF.

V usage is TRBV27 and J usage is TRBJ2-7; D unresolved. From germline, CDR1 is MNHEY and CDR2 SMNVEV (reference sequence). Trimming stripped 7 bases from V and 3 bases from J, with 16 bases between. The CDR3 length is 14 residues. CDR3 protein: CASTPTAYDYEQYF. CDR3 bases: TGTGCCAGCACCCCCACAGCCTACGACTACGAGCAGTACTTC.

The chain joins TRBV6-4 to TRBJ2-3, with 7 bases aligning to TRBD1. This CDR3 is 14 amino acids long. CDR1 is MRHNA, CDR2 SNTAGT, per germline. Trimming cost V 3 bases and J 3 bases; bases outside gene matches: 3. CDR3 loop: CASSERQGTDTQYF. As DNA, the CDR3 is TGTGCCAGCAGTGAAAGACAGGGAACAGATACGCAGTATTTT.

DNA for the CDR3: TGCGCCAGCAGCTTGGCCGGCCAGGATTCCTACGAGCAGTACTTC. Its translation: CASSLAGQDSYEQYF. The chain combines TRBV5-1 with TRBJ2-7; no firm D call. The germline CDR1 and CDR2 sequences are SGHRS and YFSETQ. This CDR3 spans 15 amino acids. V lost 0 bases, J lost 1 base, and 11 bases lay in between. Drawing the rest from reference TRBV5-1 and TRBJ2-7, the complete variable domain is KAGVTQTPRYLIKTRGQQVTLSCSPISGHRSVSWYQQTPGQGLQFLFEYFSETQRNKGNFPGRFSGRQFSNSRSEMNVSTLELGDSALYLCASSLAGQDSYEQYFGPGTRLTVT.